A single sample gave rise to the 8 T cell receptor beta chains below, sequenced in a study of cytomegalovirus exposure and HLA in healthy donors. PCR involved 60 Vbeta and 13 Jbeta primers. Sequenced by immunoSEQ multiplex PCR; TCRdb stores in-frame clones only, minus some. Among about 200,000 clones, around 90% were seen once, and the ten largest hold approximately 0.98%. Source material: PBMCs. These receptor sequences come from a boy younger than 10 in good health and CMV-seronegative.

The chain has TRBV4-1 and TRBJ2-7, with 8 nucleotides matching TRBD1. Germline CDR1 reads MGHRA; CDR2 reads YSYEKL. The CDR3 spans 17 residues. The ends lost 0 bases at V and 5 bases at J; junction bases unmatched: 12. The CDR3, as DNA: TGCGCCAGCAGCCAAGACCTAGACAGGGGCCGCCGAGACGAGCAGTACTTC. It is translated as CASSQDLDRGRRDEQYF.

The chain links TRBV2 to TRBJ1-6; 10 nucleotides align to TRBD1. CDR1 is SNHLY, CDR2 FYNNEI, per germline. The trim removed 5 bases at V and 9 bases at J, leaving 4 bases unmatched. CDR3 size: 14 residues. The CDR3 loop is CASSTGTGVSPLHF. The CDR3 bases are TGTGCCAGCAGTACCGGGACAGGGGTTTCACCCCTCCACTTT.

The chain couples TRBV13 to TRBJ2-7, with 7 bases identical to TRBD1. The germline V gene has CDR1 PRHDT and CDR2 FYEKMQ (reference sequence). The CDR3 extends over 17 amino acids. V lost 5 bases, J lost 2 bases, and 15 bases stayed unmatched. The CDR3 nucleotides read TGTGCCAGCAGCCCCAGGACAGGCCGGGTAACCCCCTACGAGCAGTACTTC. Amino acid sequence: CASSPRTGRVTPYEQYF.

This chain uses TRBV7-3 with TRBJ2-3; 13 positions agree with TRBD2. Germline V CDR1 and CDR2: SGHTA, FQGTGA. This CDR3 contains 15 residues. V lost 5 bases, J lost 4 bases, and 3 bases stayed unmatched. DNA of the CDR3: TGTGCCAGCAGCGCTGGGACTAGCGGGGCAGATACGCAGTATTTT. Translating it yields CASSAGTSGADTQYF.

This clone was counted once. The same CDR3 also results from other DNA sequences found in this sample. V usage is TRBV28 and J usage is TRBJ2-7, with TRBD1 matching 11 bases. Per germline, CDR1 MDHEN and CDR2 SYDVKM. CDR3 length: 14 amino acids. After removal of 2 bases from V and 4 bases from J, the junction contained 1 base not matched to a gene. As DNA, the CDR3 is TGTGCCAGCAGTTTAGGGACAGGGGGATACGAGCAGTACTTC. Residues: CASSLGTGGYEQYF. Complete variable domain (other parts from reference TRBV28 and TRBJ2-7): DVKVTQSSRYLVKRTGEKVFLECVQDMDHENMFWYRQDPGLGLRLIYFSYDVKMKEKGDIPEGYSVSREKKERFSLILESASTNQTSMYLCASSLGTGGYEQYFGPGTRLTVT.

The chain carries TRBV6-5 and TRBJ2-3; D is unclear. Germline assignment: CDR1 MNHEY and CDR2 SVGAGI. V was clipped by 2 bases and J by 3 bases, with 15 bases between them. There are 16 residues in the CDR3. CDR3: CASSYHFAAATDTQYF. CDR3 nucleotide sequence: TGTGCCAGCAGTTACCATTTCGCGGCAGCGACAGATACGCAGTATTTT.

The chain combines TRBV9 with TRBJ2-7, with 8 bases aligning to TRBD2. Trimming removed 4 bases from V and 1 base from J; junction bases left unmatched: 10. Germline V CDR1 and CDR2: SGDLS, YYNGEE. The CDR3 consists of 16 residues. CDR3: CASSPRGSGASYEQYF. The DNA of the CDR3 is TGTGCCAGCAGCCCCCGGGGTAGCGGGGCATCCTACGAGCAGTACTTC.

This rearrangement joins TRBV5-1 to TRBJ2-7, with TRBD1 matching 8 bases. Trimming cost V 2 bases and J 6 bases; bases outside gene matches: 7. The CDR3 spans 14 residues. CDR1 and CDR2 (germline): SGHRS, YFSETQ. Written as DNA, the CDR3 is TGCGCCAGCAGCTTCGGACAGGGTGGTGCCGAGCAGTACTTC. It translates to CASSFGQGGAEQYF.